These 24 T cell receptor beta chains were all obtained from the same sample, sequenced in a study of T cell therapy after organ transplantation (dated by TCRdb to the late 2010s). The sample's time point, from its label and the paper: 20-29 weeks after completion of therapy. Receptor amplification or capture employed the immunoSEQ multiplex PCR assay. Drawn from immuneACCESS, this table holds only the in-frame rearrangements with V and J called that TCRdb kept. Clones are partly lost; checked studies trace under half to an unresolved V gene and leave the rest unexplained. For this sample there are about 15,000 clones; about 85% appear just once. Together, the top ten hold about a third of the sample. These receptors have no identified antigens. The input for sequencing was CD8+ T cells from blood, taken after autologous CMV-specific T cell therapy. These receptors originate from a human patient who had received a solid organ transplant and had CMV disease. A transplant means some T cells may be of graft donor rather than patient origin.

The J gene is TRBJ2-7, the V gene TRBV14; the D gene is possibly TRBD1 (6 bases). Looked up from germline, CDR1 is SGHDN and CDR2 is FVKESK. V was shortened by 4 bases and J by 6 bases, with 13 bases between the two germline ends. CDR3 length: 13 amino acids. CDR3 in DNA: TGTGCCAGCAGCCCAAATACAGGGACCGAGCAGTACTTC. Translated: CASSPNTGTEQYF.

The rearrangement links TRBV19 to TRBJ1-2; no definite D call. This CDR3 contains 16 residues. The germline V and J ends were trimmed by 1 base and 0 bases, with 12 bases remaining between them. Germline CDR1 LNHDA, CDR2 SQIVND (reference sequence). The CDR3 DNA follows: TGTGCCAGTAGTATAGGCGGCCACCTAGCTAACTATGGCTACACCTTC. Its protein is CASSIGGHLANYGYTF.

The chain recombines TRBV4-3 with TRBJ1-5; D is ambiguous. This CDR3 is 15 amino acids long. V was trimmed by 0 bases and J by 3 bases, leaving 9 bases between them. Germline CDR1 and CDR2: LGHNA and YSLEER. The DNA of the CDR3 is TGCGCCAGCAGCCAAGACTCTGGGCCCAATCAGCCCCAGCATTTT. It specifies CASSQDSGPNQPQHF.

This sequence joins TRBV7-9 and TRBJ2-7, with D possibly being TRBD1 or TRBD2 (5 bases each). Germline CDR1 reads SEHNR; CDR2 reads FQNEAQ (reference sequence). There are 16 residues in the CDR3. V was clipped by 1 base and J by 3 bases, with 16 bases between them. The CDR3 reads CASSLVLGRRFYEQYF. The CDR3 nucleotides are TGTGCCAGCAGCTTAGTGTTGGGACGGAGATTCTACGAGCAGTACTTC.

The gene calls are TRBV5-4 and TRBJ2-5, with D maybe TRBD1 (5 bases). The germline CDR1 and CDR2 sequences are SGHNT and YYREEE (reference sequence). V lost 3 bases and J lost 3, with 9 bases in between. The CDR3 sequence is 13 residues long. CDR3 DNA: TGTGCCAGCAGCTCGGACATCGAAGAGACCCAGTACTTC. Amino acids: CASSSDIEETQYF. Combining the CDR3 with reference TRBV5-4 and TRBJ2-5 gives the whole variable domain ETGVTQSPTHLIKTRGQQVTLRCSSQSGHNTVSWYQQALGQGPQFIFQYYREEENGRGNFPPRFSGLQFPNYSSELNVNALELDDSALYLCASSSDIEETQYFGPGTRLLVL.

J is TRBJ2-7 and V is TRBV4-3, with D possibly TRBD2 on 5 matching bases. V was shortened by 1 base and J by 3 bases, with 13 bases between the two germline ends. Germline CDR1 is LGHNA and CDR2 is YSLEER. There are 15 residues in the CDR3. The CDR3, as DNA: TGCGCCAGCAGCCAAGTTTTAGGGAGCGGCTACGAGCAGTACTTC. Amino acids: CASSQVLGSGYEQYF.

The V call is TRBV7-3, the J call TRBJ2-2; possible D gene TRBD1, 5 bases. This CDR3 region has 19 residues. Germline loops: CDR1 SGHTA, CDR2 FQGTGA. V lost 1 base, J lost 8 bases, and 26 bases lay in between. CDR3 in DNA: TGTGCCAGCAGCTTAATCGAGCAGGGAACGAACCCTATTGCTGGGGAGCTGTTTTTT. Protein: CASSLIEQGTNPIAGELFF.

This chain connects TRBV4-1 to TRBJ2-7, with a possible D match to TRBD1 (6 bases). V dropped 5 bases and J dropped 2 bases, with 16 bases sitting between them. Germline V gene lookup returns CDR1 MGHRA and CDR2 YSYEKL. CDR3 length: 15 residues. The CDR3 protein is CASSADGAGAYEQYF. The CDR3 DNA reads as TGCGCCAGCAGCGCAGACGGGGCAGGGGCCTACGAGCAGTACTTC.

The chain links TRBV30 to TRBJ2-1; D perhaps matches TRBD1 (6 bases). V gave up 5 bases and J gave up 0 bases, with 14 bases separating them. The CDR3 covers 15 residues. Germline V gene data show CDR1 as GTSNPN and CDR2 as SVGIG (reference sequence). The CDR3 spells CAWGGDFRSYNEQFF. DNA of the CDR3: TGTGCCTGGGGGGGCGACTTCCGCTCCTACAATGAGCAGTTCTTC.

J is TRBJ2-1 and V is TRBV27, with a weak D call TRBD2 (5 bases). V lost 0 bases and J 5 bases, leaving 14 bases between the germline ends. Germline V lookup: CDR1 MNHEY, CDR2 SMNVEV (reference sequence). This CDR3 spans 16 amino acids. The CDR3 loop reads CASSLSVGVRHNEQFF. The CDR3 DNA follows: TGTGCCAGCAGTTTATCGGTGGGAGTGAGGCACAATGAGCAGTTCTTC.

The chain is built from TRBV7-2 and TRBJ1-5; D remains ambiguous. Between the trimmed V and J ends, which lost 3 bases and 0 bases, there was a span of 6 bases. The CDR3 consists of 14 residues. CDR1 SGHTA and CDR2 FQGNSA come from the germline V gene. CDR3: CASSFGYSNQPQHF. In DNA form, the CDR3 reads TGTGCCAGCAGCTTTGGGTATAGCAATCAGCCCCAGCATTTT.

The table lists this clone with a count of one. The DNA for the CDR3 is TGTGCCAGCAGCTTAGGATTTACGCAAGGCTACACCTTC. Its protein product is CASSLGFTQGYTF. The gene calls are TRBV7-9 and TRBJ1-2; D unresolved. The CDR3 totals 13 residues. Deletions cut 1 base from V and 8 bases from J, with 11 bases between. CDR1 and CDR2 from the germline V gene are SEHNR and FQNEAQ (reference sequence).

This sequence joins TRBV13 and TRBJ2-5, with a possible D match to TRBD1 (5 bases). Germline CDR1 reads PRHDT; CDR2 reads FYEKMQ (reference sequence). The length of the CDR3 is 13 residues. The germline V and J ends were trimmed by 8 bases and 3 bases, with 13 bases remaining between them. CDR3: CASGGGAEETQYF. Written as DNA, the CDR3 is TGTGCCAGCGGCGGTGGGGCGGAAGAGACCCAGTACTTC. The whole variable domain, filled in from reference TRBV13 and TRBJ2-5, reads AAGVIQSPRHLIKEKRETATLKCYPIPRHDTVYWYQQGPGQDPQFLISFYEKMQSDKGSIPDRFSAQQFSDYHSELNMSSLELGDSALYFCASGGGAEETQYFGPGTRLLVL.

This chain joins TRBV4-1 and TRBJ1-1; 7 positions match TRBD1. CDR3 length: 14 amino acids. V shed 1 base, J shed 5 bases, and the junction held 4 bases outside the gene matches. Per germline, CDR1 MGHRA and CDR2 YSYEKL. CDR3 DNA: TGCGCCAGCAGCCAAGGCAGGGGGTGGACTGAAGCTTTCTTT. It yields the protein CASSQGRGWTEAFF.

The genes are TRBV4-1 and TRBJ2-7; 12 positions match TRBD1. The CDR3 totals 14 residues. V lost 4 bases, J lost 5 bases, and 3 bases stayed unmatched. From germline, CDR1 is MGHRA and CDR2 YSYEKL. The CDR3 DNA reads as TGCGCCAGCAGCCTGGGGACAGGGGGCCACGAGCAGTACTTC. It is translated as CASSLGTGGHEQYF.

The chain employs TRBV6-6 and TRBJ2-7; 9 bases agree with TRBD1. CDR1 is MNHNY and CDR2 is SVGAGI in the germline V gene (reference sequence). V shed 2 bases and J 5 bases; nucleotides not matched to a gene: 7. CDR3 length: 15 residues. The CDR3 loop is CASSYGLQGADEQYF. The CDR3, as DNA: TGTGCCAGCAGTTACGGATTACAGGGGGCGGACGAGCAGTACTTC.

The chain couples TRBV30 to TRBJ2-1; TRBD1 aligns across 7 bases. This CDR3 contains 15 residues. Germline V gene lookup returns CDR1 GTSNPN and CDR2 SVGIG (reference sequence). V lost 3 bases, J lost 4 bases, and 9 bases stayed unmatched. In DNA, the CDR3 is TGTGCCTGGAGCCCCCCCGGGACAGATTACAATGAGCAGTTCTTC. Protein: CAWSPPGTDYNEQFF.

This clone was seen only once. The chain recombines TRBV13 with TRBJ2-5; 7 bases are a match to TRBD2. V shed 4 bases, J shed 2 bases, and the junction held 7 bases outside the gene matches. The CDR3 runs 15 residues. Germline V gene lookup returns CDR1 PRHDT and CDR2 FYEKMQ (reference sequence). The CDR3 DNA reads as TGTGCCAGCAGCTCCCGGGAGGAGAGGCAAGAGACCCAGTACTTC. This sequence encodes CASSSREERQETQYF.

This rearrangement joins TRBV6-1 to TRBJ1-1, with D unresolved. Trimming left V 3 bases short and J 4 bases short, with 9 bases between. The CDR3 contains 13 residues. Germline loops: CDR1 MNHNS, CDR2 SASEGT. The CDR3 DNA sequence: TGTGCCAGCAGTGAGTTAAGGGCCACTGAAGCTTTCTTT. Protein sequence: CASSELRATEAFF.

V gene TRBV27 combines with J gene TRBJ2-7; D is undetermined. Trimming took off 4 bases at V and 2 bases at J, with 18 bases between the two ends. This CDR3 is built from 16 residues. Germline CDR1 is MNHEY and CDR2 is SMNVEV (reference sequence). The CDR3 spells CASSSVPLDRTYEQYF. The CDR3 nucleotides read TGTGCCAGCAGTTCCGTACCTCTGGACCGGACCTACGAGCAGTACTTC.

This chain connects TRBV7-8 to TRBJ2-3; D is undetermined. This CDR3 is 16 amino acids long. From germline, CDR1 is SGHVS and CDR2 FQNEAQ. V lost 5 bases, J lost 0 bases, and 15 bases lay in between. CDR3 sequence (DNA): TGTGCCAGCAGCCATAGACTGGCAGATAGCACAGATACGCAGTATTTT. Its protein is CASSHRLADSTDTQYF.

This rearrangement joins TRBV9 to TRBJ1-2; perhaps TRBD1 as D (6 bases). CDR1 and CDR2 (germline): SGDLS, YYNGEE. CDR3 length: 14 amino acids. V was shortened by 6 bases and J by 6 bases, with 18 bases between the two germline ends. As DNA, the CDR3 is TGTGCCAGCACACTCCGGGGGGCGCAGAATGGCTACACCTTC. Translating it yields CASTLRGAQNGYTF.

The chain is built from TRBV6-5 and TRBJ1-2; D is ambiguous. CDR1 is MNHEY, CDR2 SVGAGI, per germline. V shed 3 bases and J shed 4 bases, with 9 bases lying between them. The CDR3 has 13 residues. CDR3 bases: TGTGCCAGCAGTTATAACCGCCTCTATGGCTACACCTTC. Its protein product is CASSYNRLYGYTF.

The chain employs TRBV11-2 and TRBJ1-1, with D possibly being TRBD1 (6 bases). Germline CDR1 reads SGHAT; CDR2 reads FQNNGV. V shed 3 bases and J shed 3 bases, with 11 bases lying between them. The CDR3 length is 14 residues. Here the CDR3 reads CASSFRGSDTEAFF. The CDR3, as DNA: TGTGCCAGCAGCTTTAGGGGGTCGGACACTGAAGCTTTCTTT.